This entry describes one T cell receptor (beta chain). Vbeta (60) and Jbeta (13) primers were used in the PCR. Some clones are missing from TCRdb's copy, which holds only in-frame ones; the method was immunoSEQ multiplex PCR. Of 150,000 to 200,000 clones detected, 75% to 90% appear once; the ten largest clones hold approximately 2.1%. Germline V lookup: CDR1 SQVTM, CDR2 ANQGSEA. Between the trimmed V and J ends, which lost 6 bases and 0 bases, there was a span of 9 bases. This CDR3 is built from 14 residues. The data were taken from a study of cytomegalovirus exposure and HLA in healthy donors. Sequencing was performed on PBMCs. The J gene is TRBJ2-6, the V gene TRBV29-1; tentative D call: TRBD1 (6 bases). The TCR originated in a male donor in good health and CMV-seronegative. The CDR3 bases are TGCAGCGTAGCAGGGGCCTCTGGGGCCAACGTCCTGACTTTC. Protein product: CSVAGASGANVLTF.